A selection of T cell receptor beta chains follows, all from one sample in a study of blood T cell repertoires in COVID-19. Sequencing used immunoSEQ multiplex PCR; TCRdb keeps in-frame clones, though not all of them. The sample consists of 230,000 or so clones, approximately 84% of them appearing once. The source material was peripheral blood. The origin of the receptors is a man aged 45-60 years with active or convalescent COVID-19. Each CDR3 is given with its conserved first and last residue. The D gene is left open where the match is weak. The listing skips clone size in some rows; elsewhere it reads once, few, many or a size class.

V,size,J,D,DNA,CDR3
TRBV9,.,TRBJ1-2,.,TGTGCCAGCAGCCTGGGCGGCAGGGACTCCGGGACCTTC,CASSLGGRDSGTF
TRBV11-2,.,TRBJ1-6,TRBD1,TGTGCCAGCAGCTGGGGTGGACAGGGGAATTCACCCCTCCACTTT,CASSWGGQGNSPLHF
TRBV19,.,TRBJ1-2,TRBD1,TGTGCCAGTAGTATAGCAGGGACAGGGGGCGGCTACACCTTC,CASSIAGTGGGYTF
TRBV5-4,.,TRBJ1-1,.,TGTGCCAGCAGCTCCCCCTCGGTGAACACTGAAGCTTTCTTT,CASSSPSVNTEAFF
TRBV30,.,TRBJ2-2,.,TGTGCCTGCCCCAGGGATTCGAACACCGGGGAGCTGTTTTTT,CACPRDSNTGELFF
TRBV30,.,TRBJ1-2,.,TGTGCCTGGAGTCCGGGGGGAAGTGGCTACACCTTC,CAWSPGGSGYTF
TRBV15,.,TRBJ2-7,TRBD2,TGTGCCACCAGCAGAGTACTAGCGGGGGCCCCCTACGAGCAGTACTTC,CATSRVLAGAPYEQYF
TRBV6-5,once,TRBJ1-6,TRBD1,TGTGCCAGCAGCGACCGACAGGGTAATTCACCCCTCCACTTT,CASSDRQGNSPLHF
TRBV10-3,.,TRBJ1-2,.,TGTGCCATCAGTGAGTCTTATAATGTGACATCCTATGGCTACACCTTC,CAISESYNVTSYGYTF
TRBV6-1,.,TRBJ1-5,TRBD1,TGTGCCAGCAGTGAAGGTACCGACAGGGGGCTCTGGCAGCCCCAGCATTTT,CASSEGTDRGLWQPQHF
TRBV30,.,TRBJ1-3,.,TGTGCCTGGACCCCCGGGGTTAGGGGAAACACCATATATTTT,CAWTPGVRGNTIYF
TRBV10-3,few,TRBJ2-2,TRBD2,TGTGCCATCAGTGAAACTAGCGGGGGGCTAGTCACCGGGGAGCTGTTTTTT,CAISETSGGLVTGELFF
TRBV11-2,.,TRBJ2-1,TRBD1,TGTGCCAGCAGCTTAGGACAGGGGGGGTACAATGAGCAGTTCTTC,CASSLGQGGYNEQFF
TRBV24-1,.,TRBJ1-2,.,TGTGCCACCAGTGATCTAGCCTATGGCTACACCTTC,CATSDLAYGYTF
TRBV6-6,.,TRBJ1-1,.,TGTGCCAGCAGTTTCCTGGGGGGGGAGTACACTGAAGCTTTCTTT,CASSFLGGEYTEAFF
TRBV27,.,TRBJ1-5,TRBD1,TGTGCCAGCAGTTTAAAAAGGGGGCCGGGTCAGCCCCAGCATTTT,CASSLKRGPGQPQHF
TRBV5-4,.,TRBJ1-5,.,TGTGCCAGCAGTTACGACAGCGATCAGCCCCAGCATTTT,CASSYDSDQPQHF
TRBV11-2,.,TRBJ2-4,TRBD1,TGTGCCAGCAGCAGGACAGGGCCGGACATTCAGTACTTC,CASSRTGPDIQYF
TRBV23-1,.,TRBJ1-3,.,TGCGCCAGCAGTCAGCCGATACAGGGACCCTCTGGAAACACCATATATTTT,CASSQPIQGPSGNTIYF
TRBV9,.,TRBJ1-4,.,TGTGCCAGCAGCGTACGGCAGGAAAATGAAAAACTGTTTTTT,CASSVRQENEKLFF
TRBV3-1/TRBV3-2,.,TRBJ1-2,TRBD1,TGTGCCAGCAGCCCCGGGGTAGGGGGCGGTTATGGCTACACCTTC,CASSPGVGGGYGYTF
TRBV12-3/TRBV12-4,.,TRBJ1-1,.,TGTGCCAGCAGGTGGACACAAAACACTGAAGCTTTCTTT,CASRWTQNTEAFF
TRBV19,.,TRBJ1-4,TRBD1,TGTGCCAGTAGGAGGCGAACAGGGGATGAAAAACTGTTTTTT,CASRRRTGDEKLFF
TRBV27,.,TRBJ2-1,TRBD2,TGTGCCAGCAGCGATCGCGGGGTCCTGGGAGAGCGGGGGGATGAGCAGTTCTTC,CASSDRGVLGERGDEQFF
TRBV28,.,TRBJ2-5,TRBD2,TGTGCCAGCGGGGGGGACCCATGGGAGACCCAGTACTTC,CASGGDPWETQYF
TRBV14,.,TRBJ2-7,.,TGTGCCAGCAGCCATTACTACGAGCAGTACTTC,CASSHYYEQYF
TRBV7-2,.,TRBJ1-2,.,TGTGCCAGCAGCCGAGTAGGGGATGGCTACACCTTC,CASSRVGDGYTF
TRBV6-5,.,TRBJ2-5,.,TGTGCCAGCGGATACGACCTACCTAGAGGGGAGACCCAGTACTTC,CASGYDLPRGETQYF
TRBV19,.,TRBJ1-1,TRBD1,TGTGCCAGTAGTATTTCAGGGGGCACGAACACTGAAGCTTTCTTT,CASSISGGTNTEAFF
TRBV5-4,.,TRBJ1-4,TRBD1,TGTGCCAGCAGCTTGGCTCAGGGGGCTAATGAAAAACTGTTTTTT,CASSLAQGANEKLFF
TRBV5-4,few,TRBJ2-1,.,TGTGCCAGCAGTGCGGGGCCCTACAATGAGCAGTTCTTC,CASSAGPYNEQFF
TRBV25-1,many,TRBJ1-1,TRBD1,TGTGCCAGCCCGGGACAGTGGAACACTGAAGCTTTCTTT,CASPGQWNTEAFF
TRBV12-3/TRBV12-4,.,TRBJ1-2,.,TGTGCCAGCAGTTTACCAGGGAATGGCTACACCTTC,CASSLPGNGYTF
TRBV27,.,TRBJ2-7,TRBD1,TGTGCCAGCAGTCTCGTTCCTACAGGGGCTCACTCCTACGAGCAGTACTTC,CASSLVPTGAHSYEQYF
TRBV25-1,.,TRBJ1-1,.,TGTGCCAGCAGTGGATGGGGCTACACTGAAGCTTTCTTT,CASSGWGYTEAFF
TRBV9,.,TRBJ2-2,.,TGTGCCAGCAGCGCCTCAGGGATTTTGGCCGGGGAGCTGTTTTTT,CASSASGILAGELFF
TRBV19,.,TRBJ1-2,.,TGTGCCATCCAACTTACCGGGACAACCATCAGGAGTGGGACCTTC,CAIQLTGTTIRSGTF
TRBV7-2,.,TRBJ1-4,.,TGTGCCAGCAGCCAGTACAGGTTAAATGAAAAACTGTTTTTT,CASSQYRLNEKLFF
TRBV5-1,.,TRBJ1-1,TRBD1,TGCGCCAGCAGCTCCTGGGACAGGGGCGGGACTGAAGCTTTCTTT,CASSSWDRGGTEAFF
TRBV7-3,many,TRBJ1-2,TRBD1,TGTGCCAGCAGCCGAGGACAGGGTCTCGGCTACACCTTC,CASSRGQGLGYTF
TRBV3-1/TRBV3-2,.,TRBJ1-5,TRBD1,TGTGCCAGCAGCCAAGGAAGACAGGGGGGCCAGCCCCAGCATTTT,CASSQGRQGGQPQHF
TRBV30,.,TRBJ1-4,TRBD1,TGTGCCTGGAGTGGACAGGGGGCTGGTAATGAAAAACTGTTTTTT,CAWSGQGAGNEKLFF
TRBV10-3,.,TRBJ2-3,TRBD2,TGTGCCACCGGGGAGTCTAGCGGAACCACAGATACGCAGTATTTT,CATGESSGTTDTQYF
TRBV15,.,TRBJ2-1,TRBD2,TGTGCCACCAGCAGAGTTCGAGCGGGGGGGCACAATGAGCAGTTCTTC,CATSRVRAGGHNEQFF
TRBV5-6,.,TRBJ2-7,TRBD1,TGTGCCAGCAGCGGGACAGGGGGAGGTCATTTCTTCTACGAGCAGTACTTC,CASSGTGGGHFFYEQYF
TRBV14,.,TRBJ2-1,TRBD2,TGTGCCAGCAGCCACCTACTGGCGGGGGAGCTCAATGAGCAGTTCTTC,CASSHLLAGELNEQFF
TRBV15,.,TRBJ1-1,TRBD1,TGTGCCACCTCCAGGGACAGAAACACTGAAGCTTTCTTT,CATSRDRNTEAFF
TRBV5-1,.,TRBJ2-5,TRBD2,TGCGCCAGCAGCTTGGTGTCTAGCGGGGGCCTGCAAGAGACCCAGTACTTC,CASSLVSSGGLQETQYF
TRBV7-6,.,TRBJ2-1,.,TGTGTCACTGCCCGGCAGGGGGGAAGTAGTGAGCAGTTCTTC,CVTARQGGSSEQFF
TRBV3-1/TRBV3-2,.,TRBJ2-7,TRBD2,TGTGCCAGCAGCCAAGTTCCTGCGGGGGGGAAGTACGAGCAGTACTTC,CASSQVPAGGKYEQYF
TRBV6-5,once,TRBJ2-3,TRBD1,TGTGCCAGCAGTTACACAGGGGCACACACAGATACGCAGTATTTT,CASSYTGAHTDTQYF
TRBV6-5,.,TRBJ1-2,TRBD1,TGTGCCAGCAGTTACTCGACAGGGAATTATGGCTACACCTTC,CASSYSTGNYGYTF
TRBV7-9,once,TRBJ1-2,.,TGTGCCAGCAGCTCGAGTAGTGACCGGGGGTGCACCTTC,CASSSSSDRGCTF